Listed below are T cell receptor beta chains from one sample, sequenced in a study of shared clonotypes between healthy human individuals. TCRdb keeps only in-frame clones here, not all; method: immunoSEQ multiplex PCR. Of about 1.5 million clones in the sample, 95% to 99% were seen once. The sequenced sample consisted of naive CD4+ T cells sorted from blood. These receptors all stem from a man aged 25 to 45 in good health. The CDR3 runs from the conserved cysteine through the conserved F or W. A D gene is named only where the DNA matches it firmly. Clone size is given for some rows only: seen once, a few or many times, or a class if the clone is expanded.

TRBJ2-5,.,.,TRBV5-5,CASSLVIGIQETQYF,TGTGCCAGCAGCTTGGTAATAGGGATCCAAGAGACCCAGTACTTC
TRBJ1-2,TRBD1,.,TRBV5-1,CASSFGGGGGDGYTF,TGCGCCAGCAGCTTCGGTGGAGGGGGCGGTGATGGCTACACCTTC
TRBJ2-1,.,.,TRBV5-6,CASSPTLNEQFF,TGTGCCAGCAGCCCGACCCTGAATGAGCAGTTCTTC
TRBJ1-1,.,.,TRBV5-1,CASSLEVVGSTEAFF,TGCGCCAGCAGCTTGGAAGTCGTAGGGTCGACTGAAGCTTTCTTT
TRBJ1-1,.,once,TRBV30,CAWRGVGAGTEAFF,TGTGCCTGGAGGGGGGTGGGCGCTGGAACTGAAGCTTTCTTT
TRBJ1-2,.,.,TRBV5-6,CASSWGSGYTF,TGTGCCAGCAGCTGGGGGAGCGGCTACACCTTC
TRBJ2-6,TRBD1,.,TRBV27,CASTPRGQASGANVLTF,TGTGCCAGCACCCCCAGGGGGCAAGCCTCTGGGGCCAACGTCCTGACTTTC
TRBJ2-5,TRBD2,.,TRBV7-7,CASSLGLAGVRETQYF,TGTGCTAGCAGCTTAGGACTAGCGGGAGTGAGAGAGACCCAGTACTTC
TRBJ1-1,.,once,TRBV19,CASSIGGHLYTEAFF,TGTGCCAGTAGTATAGGGGGACACCTATACACTGAAGCTTTCTTT
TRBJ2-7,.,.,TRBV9,CASSVGSQSSYEQYF,TGTGCCAGCAGCGTAGGTTCACAGAGCTCCTACGAGCAGTACTTC
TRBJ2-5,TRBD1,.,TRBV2,CASSPQQGMWETQYF,TGTGCCAGCAGCCCTCAACAGGGGATGTGGGAGACCCAGTACTTC
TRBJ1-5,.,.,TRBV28,CATQGPSNQPQHF,TGTGCCACCCAAGGGCCTAGCAATCAGCCCCAGCATTTT
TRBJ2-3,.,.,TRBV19,CASRITGTRGTDTQYF,TGTGCCAGTAGGATAACCGGGACCAGAGGCACAGATACGCAGTATTTT
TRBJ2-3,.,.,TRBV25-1,CASRDGLSPYSSTDTQYF,TGTGCCAGCAGGGACGGACTTAGCCCGTACTCTAGCACAGATACGCAGTATTTT
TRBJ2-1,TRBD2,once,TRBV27,CASSFRSLAGVGYNEQFF,TGTGCCAGCAGTTTCCGCAGTCTGGCGGGAGTTGGATACAATGAGCAGTTCTTC
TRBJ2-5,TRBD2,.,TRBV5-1,CASSLSGAGGPETQYF,TGCGCCAGCAGCTTGTCTGGGGCGGGAGGGCCGGAGACCCAGTACTTC
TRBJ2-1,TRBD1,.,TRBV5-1,CASSQGTEGDEQFF,TGCGCCAGCAGCCAAGGGACAGAAGGAGATGAGCAGTTCTTC
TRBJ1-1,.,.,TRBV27,CASSFIGDHTEAFF,TGTGCCAGCAGTTTTATAGGGGATCACACTGAAGCTTTCTTT
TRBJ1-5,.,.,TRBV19,CASSLPPGGSQHF,TGTGCCAGTAGTCTTCCCCCAGGTGGGTCCCAGCATTTT
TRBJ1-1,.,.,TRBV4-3,CASRGPGTEAFF,TGCGCCAGCCGGGGACCAGGCACTGAAGCTTTCTTT
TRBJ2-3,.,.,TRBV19,CASSIVQSADTQYF,TGTGCCAGTAGTATAGTTCAATCCGCAGATACGCAGTATTTT
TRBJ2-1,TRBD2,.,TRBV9,CASSVDSLAGDFNEQFF,TGTGCCAGCAGCGTAGATTCGCTAGCGGGAGATTTCAATGAGCAGTTCTTC
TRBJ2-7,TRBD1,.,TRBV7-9,CASSNPSDRGYHEQYF,TGTGCCAGCAGCAATCCCTCCGACAGGGGCTATCACGAGCAGTACTTC
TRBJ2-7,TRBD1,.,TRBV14,CASSLLDRDLGEQYF,TGTGCCAGCAGCCTTTTGGACAGGGATTTGGGCGAGCAGTACTTC
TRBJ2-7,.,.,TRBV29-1,CSVFRDSSYEEQYF,TGCAGCGTTTTTCGCGACAGCTCCTACGAGGAGCAGTACTTC
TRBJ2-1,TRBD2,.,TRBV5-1,CASSLALAGLYNEQFF,TGCGCCAGCAGCTTGGCACTAGCGGGACTCTACAATGAGCAGTTCTTC
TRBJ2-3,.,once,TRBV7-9,CASSSRSLDTQYF,TGTGCCAGCAGCTCTAGGAGTCTAGATACGCAGTATTTT
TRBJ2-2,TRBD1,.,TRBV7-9,CASSLDRAAGELFF,TGTGCCAGCAGCTTGGACAGGGCGGCCGGGGAGCTGTTTTTT
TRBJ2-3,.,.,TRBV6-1,CASSAAAFSTDTQYF,TGTGCCAGCAGCGCTGCAGCCTTCAGCACAGATACGCAGTATTTT
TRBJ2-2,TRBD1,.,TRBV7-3,CASSSRTRQGDTGELFF,TGTGCCAGCAGCTCGAGGACCAGACAGGGAGACACCGGGGAGCTGTTTTTT
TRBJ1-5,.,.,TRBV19,CASSVVSNQPQHF,TGTGCCAGTAGTGTCGTCTCGAATCAGCCCCAGCATTTT
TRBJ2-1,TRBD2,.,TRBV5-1,CASSYNPGLAGVGEQFF,TGCGCCAGCAGCTACAACCCGGGACTAGCGGGAGTAGGAGAGCAGTTCTTC
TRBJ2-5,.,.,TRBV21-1,CASSRLAGPTYKETQYF,TGTGCCAGCAGCAGATTAGCGGGACCGACCTACAAAGAGACCCAGTACTTC
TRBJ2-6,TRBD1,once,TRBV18,CASSPKTGVGANVLTF,TGTGCCAGCTCACCGAAGACAGGGGTTGGGGCCAACGTCCTGACTTTC
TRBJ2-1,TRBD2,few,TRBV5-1,CASSPTSGSYNEQFF,TGCGCCAGCAGCCCGACTAGCGGGAGTTACAATGAGCAGTTCTTC
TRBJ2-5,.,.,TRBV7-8,CASSLLRGETQYF,TGTGCCAGCAGCCTTCTCAGGGGAGAGACCCAGTACTTC
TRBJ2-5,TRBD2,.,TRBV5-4,CASSQLGGGAQYF,TGTGCCAGCAGCCAACTGGGGGGAGGGGCCCAGTACTTC
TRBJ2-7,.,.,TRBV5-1,CASSLGQGGQYF,TGCGCCAGCAGCTTGGGGCAGGGTGGGCAGTACTTC
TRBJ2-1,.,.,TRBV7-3,CASSLNVNEQFF,TGTGCCAGCAGCTTAAACGTTAATGAGCAGTTCTTC
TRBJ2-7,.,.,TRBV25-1,CASKGGVFEQYF,TGTGCCTCAAAGGGCGGGGTTTTCGAGCAGTACTTC
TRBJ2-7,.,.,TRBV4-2,CASSQAGLAQSYEQYF,TGTGCCAGCAGCCAAGCTGGCCTAGCGCAATCCTACGAGCAGTACTTC
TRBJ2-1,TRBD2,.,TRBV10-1,CASSEIPGLAGVGHEQFF,TGCGCCAGCAGTGAGATACCGGGACTAGCGGGAGTGGGCCATGAGCAGTTCTTC
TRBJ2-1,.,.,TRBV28,CASSSPAAPQNNEQFF,TGTGCCAGCAGTTCCCCAGCGGCGCCCCAAAACAATGAGCAGTTCTTC
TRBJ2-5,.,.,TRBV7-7,CASSLSIAEETQYF,TGTGCCAGCAGCTTAAGTATAGCGGAGGAGACCCAGTACTTC
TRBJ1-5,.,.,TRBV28,CASSLPPTRPQHF,TGTGCCAGCAGTCTTCCCCCGACGCGGCCCCAGCATTTT
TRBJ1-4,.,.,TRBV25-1,CASSHDYNEKLFF,TGTGCCAGCAGTCACGACTATAATGAAAAACTGTTTTTT
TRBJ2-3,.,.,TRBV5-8,CASVRWGSSTDTQYF,TGTGCCAGCGTTCGCTGGGGTTCTAGCACAGATACGCAGTATTTT
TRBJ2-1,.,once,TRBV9,CASSVTSSYNEQFF,TGTGCCAGCAGCGTGACCAGCTCCTACAATGAGCAGTTCTTC
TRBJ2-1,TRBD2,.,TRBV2,CAGATSGERAEQFF,TGTGCCGGCGCTACTAGCGGGGAACGCGCTGAGCAGTTCTTC
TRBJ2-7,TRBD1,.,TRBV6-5,CASSGQDYSYEQYF,TGTGCCAGCAGTGGACAGGATTATTCCTACGAGCAGTACTTC
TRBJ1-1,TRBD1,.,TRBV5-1,CASSPGQGTTEAFF,TGCGCCAGCAGCCCTGGACAGGGGACCACTGAAGCTTTCTTT
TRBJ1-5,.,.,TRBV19,CASSIGTLLYSNQPQHF,TGTGCCAGTAGTATCGGGACACTACTTTATAGCAATCAGCCCCAGCATTTT
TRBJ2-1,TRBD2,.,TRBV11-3,CASSLRTSGDNEQFF,TGTGCCAGCAGCTTACGGACTAGCGGAGACAATGAGCAGTTCTTC
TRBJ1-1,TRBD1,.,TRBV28,CASSFIPGGNTEAFF,TGTGCCAGCAGTTTTATCCCAGGGGGGAACACTGAAGCTTTCTTT
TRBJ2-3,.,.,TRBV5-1,CASSTASSADTQYF,TGCGCCAGCAGCACCGCCTCTAGCGCAGATACGCAGTATTTT